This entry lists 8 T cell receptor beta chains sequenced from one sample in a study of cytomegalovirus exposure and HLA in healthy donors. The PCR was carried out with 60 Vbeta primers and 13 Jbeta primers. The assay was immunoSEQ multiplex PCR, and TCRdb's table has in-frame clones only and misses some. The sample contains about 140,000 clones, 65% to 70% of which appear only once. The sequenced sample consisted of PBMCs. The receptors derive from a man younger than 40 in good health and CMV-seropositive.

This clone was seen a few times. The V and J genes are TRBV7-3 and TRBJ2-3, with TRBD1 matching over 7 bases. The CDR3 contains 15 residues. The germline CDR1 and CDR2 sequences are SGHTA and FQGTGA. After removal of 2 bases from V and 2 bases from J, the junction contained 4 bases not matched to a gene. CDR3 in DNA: TGTGCCAGCAGCTTACTGGGACAGCCCACAGATACGCAGTATTTT. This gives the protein CASSLLGQPTDTQYF. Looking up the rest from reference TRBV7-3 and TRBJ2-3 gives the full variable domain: GAGVSQTPSNKVTEKGKYVELRCDPISGHTALYWYRQSLGQGPEFLIYFQGTGAADDSGLPNDRFFAVRPEGSVSTLKIQRTERGDSAVYLCASSLLGQPTDTQYFGPGTRLTVL.

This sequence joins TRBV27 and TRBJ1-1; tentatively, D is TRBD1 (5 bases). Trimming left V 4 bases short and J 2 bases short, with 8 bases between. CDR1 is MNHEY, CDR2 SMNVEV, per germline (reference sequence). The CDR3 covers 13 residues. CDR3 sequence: CASSWGENTEAFF. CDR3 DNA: TGTGCCAGCAGTTGGGGGGAAAACACTGAAGCTTTCTTT.

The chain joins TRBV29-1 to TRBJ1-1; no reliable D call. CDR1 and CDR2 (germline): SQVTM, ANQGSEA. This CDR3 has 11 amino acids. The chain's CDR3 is CSVTGNSEAFF. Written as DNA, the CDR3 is TGCAGTGTTACGGGGAATTCTGAAGCTTTCTTT.

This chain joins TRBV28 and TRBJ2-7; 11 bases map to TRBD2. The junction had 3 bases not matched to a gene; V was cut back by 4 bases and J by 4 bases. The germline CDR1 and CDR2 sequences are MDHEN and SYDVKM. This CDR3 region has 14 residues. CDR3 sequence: CASSSTSGKYEQYF. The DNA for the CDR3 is TGTGCCAGCAGTTCGACTAGCGGGAAGTACGAGCAGTACTTC.

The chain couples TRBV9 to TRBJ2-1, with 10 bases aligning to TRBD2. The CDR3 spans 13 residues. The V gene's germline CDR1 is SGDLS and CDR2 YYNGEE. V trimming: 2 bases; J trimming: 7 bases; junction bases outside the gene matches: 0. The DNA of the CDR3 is TGTGCCAGCAGCGTGACTAGCGGGAATGAGCAGTTCTTC. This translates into CASSVTSGNEQFF.

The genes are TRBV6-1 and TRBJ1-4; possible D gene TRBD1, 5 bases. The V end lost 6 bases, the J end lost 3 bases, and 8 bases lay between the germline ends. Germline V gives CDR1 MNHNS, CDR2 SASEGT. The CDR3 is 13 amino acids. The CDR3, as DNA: TGTGCCAGCAGACAGACAGCTAATGAAAAACTGTTTTTT. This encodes CASRQTANEKLFF.

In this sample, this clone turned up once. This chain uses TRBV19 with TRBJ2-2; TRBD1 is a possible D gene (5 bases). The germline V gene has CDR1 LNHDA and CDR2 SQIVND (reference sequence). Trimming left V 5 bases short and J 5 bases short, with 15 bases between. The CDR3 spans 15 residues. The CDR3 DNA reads TGTGCCAGTAGTGGTCAGGGCGCAAATACCGGGGAGCTGTTTTTT. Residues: CASSGQGANTGELFF.

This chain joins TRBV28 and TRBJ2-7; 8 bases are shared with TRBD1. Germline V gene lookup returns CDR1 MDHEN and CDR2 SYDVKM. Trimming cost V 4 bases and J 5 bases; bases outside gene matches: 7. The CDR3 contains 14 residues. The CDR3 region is CASSSHRGAHEQYF. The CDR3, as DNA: TGTGCCAGCAGTTCCCACAGGGGGGCCCACGAGCAGTACTTC.